A single sample is the source of the 13 T cell receptor beta chains below, sequenced in a study of blood T cell repertoires in COVID-19. The table came from immunoSEQ multiplex PCR; TCRdb's copy has only in-frame clones and leaves some out. The repertoire holds tens of thousands of clones, about 92% seen once, with around 0.52% in the top ten. The sample comprised peripheral blood. All receptors derive from a man in his fifties or sixties with COVID-19, enrolled during active disease.

This clone has a single count. The chain joins TRBV9 to TRBJ2-3, with D possibly TRBD1 on 5 matching bases. V lost 2 bases, J lost 0 bases, and 10 bases lay in between. Germline CDR1 is SGDLS and CDR2 is YYNGEE. The CDR3 is 15 residues long. CDR3 in amino acids: CASSVGQGSTDTQYF. CDR3 DNA sequence: TGTGCCAGCAGCGTCGGGCAGGGTAGCACAGATACGCAGTATTTT.

The rearrangement joins TRBV14 to TRBJ2-7, with a weak D call TRBD2 (6 bases). Trimming shortened V by 1 base and J by 3 bases, and 19 bases separated the two germline ends. The CDR3 is made up of 17 amino acids. CDR1 SGHDN and CDR2 FVKESK come from the germline V gene. The CDR3 DNA reads TGTGCCAGCAGCCAAGGCCTGGGAGGAGGGCCCGACTACGAGCAGTACTTC. It is translated as CASSQGLGGGPDYEQYF.

This clone was seen only once. The CDR3 DNA sequence: TGCGCCAGCAGCTTTGACTTGCGAAGCGAGCAGTACTTC. Amino acids: CASSFDLRSEQYF. The chain combines TRBV5-1 with TRBJ2-7; D gene ambiguous. With 2 bases removed from V and 6 bases from J, the gap between germline ends came to 12 bases. Germline V CDR1 and CDR2: SGHRS, YFSETQ. This CDR3 contains 13 residues. Full variable domain (remainder filled in from reference TRBV5-1 and TRBJ2-7): KAGVTQTPRYLIKTRGQQVTLSCSPISGHRSVSWYQQTPGQGLQFLFEYFSETQRNKGNFPGRFSGRQFSNSRSEMNVSTLELGDSALYLCASSFDLRSEQYFGPGTRLTVT.

This chain joins TRBV3-1 (or the pseudogene TRBV3-2) and TRBJ1-2; D is undetermined. The ends were cut back, 1 base at V and 7 bases at J, with 13 bases in the middle. In germline, CDR1 is LGHDT, CDR2 YNNKEL (reference sequence). CDR3 length: 14 amino acids. CDR3 sequence: CASSQGPSHGGYTF. The DNA of the CDR3 is TGTGCCAGCAGCCAAGGCCCCTCACATGGTGGCTACACCTTC.

This clone was recorded only once. The CDR3 protein is CASSFPEASSTDTQYF. The DNA of the CDR3 is TGCGCCAGCAGCTTCCCAGAGGCTAGCTCCACAGATACGCAGTATTTT. The rearrangement joins TRBV5-1 to TRBJ2-3, with TRBD2 as a possible D gene (5 bases). This CDR3 has 16 amino acids. The germline CDR1 and CDR2 sequences are SGHRS and YFSETQ. Trimming shortened V by 2 bases and J by 2 bases, and 15 bases separated the two germline ends. The full variable domain, rest sourced from reference TRBV5-1 and TRBJ2-3, is KAGVTQTPRYLIKTRGQQVTLSCSPISGHRSVSWYQQTPGQGLQFLFEYFSETQRNKGNFPGRFSGRQFSNSRSEMNVSTLELGDSALYLCASSFPEASSTDTQYFGPGTRLTVL.

The chain combines TRBV14 with TRBJ1-1, with TRBD1 matching over 9 bases. This CDR3 comprises 13 residues. Germline values: CDR1 SGHDN, CDR2 FVKESK. The V gene end was trimmed by 0 bases and the J gene end by 10 bases; junction bases not matched to a gene: 3. The CDR3 reads CASSQDLTGGAFF. CDR3 bases: TGTGCCAGCAGCCAAGATTTGACAGGGGGAGCTTTCTTT.

The rearrangement uses TRBV4-1 and TRBJ2-3, with TRBD2 matching 7 bases. Germline CDR1 and CDR2: MGHRA and YSYEKL. This CDR3 contains 18 residues. Trimming removed 0 bases from V and 2 bases from J; junction bases left unmatched: 11. CDR3 in DNA: TGCGCCAGCAGCCAAGATATGGGTAGCGGGTCCCTCACAGATACGCAGTATTTT. It yields the protein CASSQDMGSGSLTDTQYF.

The rearrangement uses TRBV3-1 (or the pseudogene TRBV3-2) and TRBJ2-5, with unresolved D. The CDR3 runs 12 residues. Germline loops: CDR1 LGHDT, CDR2 YNNKEL (reference sequence). The V gene lost 1 base and the J gene lost 5 bases, with 5 bases spanning the gap. The CDR3 bases are TGTGCCAGCAGCCAAGGAGCGGAGACCCAGTACTTC. Amino acids: CASSQGAETQYF.

This rearrangement joins TRBV25-1 to TRBJ2-7, with D maybe TRBD2 (5 bases). Germline V gene data show CDR1 as MGHDK and CDR2 as SYGVNS. This CDR3 is 15 amino acids long. V lost 3 bases, J lost 5 bases, and 17 bases lay in between. As DNA, the CDR3 is TGTGCCAGCAGTGACCCGGCTCGATTCGGGGACGAGCAGTACTTC. The encoded protein is CASSDPARFGDEQYF.

This rearrangement joins TRBV3-1 (or the pseudogene TRBV3-2) to TRBJ2-1; 7 bases align to TRBD2. The CDR3 has 17 amino acids. V was clipped by 4 bases and J by 0 bases; unmatched bases: 9. Germline CDR1 and CDR2: LGHDT and YNNKEL (reference sequence). The CDR3 DNA is TGTGCCAGCAGCCTAGGAATGGGAGGGGCCTCCTACAATGAGCAGTTCTTC. This gives the protein CASSLGMGGASYNEQFF.

This clone appeared once. This sequence joins TRBV4-2 and TRBJ2-2; D not certain. Germline CDR1 and CDR2: LGHNA and YNFKEQ. Trimming shortened V by 1 base and J by 1 base, and 7 bases separated the two germline ends. CDR3 length: 15 amino acids. In DNA, the CDR3 is TGTGCCAGCAGCCAAGGTCGGGTGAACACCGGGGAGCTGTTTTTT. Its protein is CASSQGRVNTGELFF.

The chain carries TRBV20-1 and TRBJ2-5; possibly TRBD1 for D (7 bases). The germline V gene has CDR1 DFQATT and CDR2 SNEGSKA (reference sequence). Deletions cut 3 bases from V and 5 bases from J, with 16 bases between. The length of the CDR3 is 14 residues. The CDR3 region is CSASEEGARETQYF. DNA for the CDR3: TGCAGTGCTAGTGAGGAGGGGGCGAGGGAGACCCAGTACTTC.

This clone was observed once. The chain carries TRBV5-4 and TRBJ2-1; 9 positions match TRBD2. Trimming removed 0 bases from V and 2 bases from J; junction bases left unmatched: 0. The length of the CDR3 is 15 residues. CDR1 and CDR2 (germline): SGHNT, YYREEE (reference sequence). The CDR3 nucleotides are TGTGCCAGCAGCTTGGCTAGCGGGGCCTACAATGAGCAGTTCTTC. Encoded protein: CASSLASGAYNEQFF.